This is a list of T cell receptor beta chains from one sample in a study of blood T cell repertoires in COVID-19. Assay used: immunoSEQ multiplex PCR; TCRdb lists only in-frame clones, some missing. The data hold roughly 170,000 clones, with 60% to 80% observed a single time. The sequenced sample was peripheral blood. These receptors all come from a woman in her 70s with acute or convalescent COVID-19. The CDR3 runs from the conserved cysteine through the conserved F or W. Each record gives: CDR3 protein, D gene, V gene. A D gene is named only where the DNA matches it firmly.

CDR3 protein: CASSWSPDTGELFF
D gene: .
V gene: TRBV7-3

CDR3 protein: CSAKQTETQYF
D gene: .
V gene: TRBV20-1

CDR3 protein: CASSKGQSYNSPLHF
D gene: .
V gene: TRBV2

CDR3 protein: CASSGRLYQPQHF
D gene: .
V gene: TRBV2

CDR3 protein: CASSLAGSSYNEQFF
D gene: .
V gene: TRBV7-2

CDR3 protein: CASHADTIYF
D gene: .
V gene: TRBV12-3/TRBV12-4

CDR3 protein: CASSGGALNEKLFF
D gene: .
V gene: TRBV4-1

CDR3 protein: CSVFPGRDNEQYF
D gene: .
V gene: TRBV29-1

CDR3 protein: CASSLTVNQPQHF
D gene: .
V gene: TRBV6-4

CDR3 protein: CASSQSRGSGTDTQYF
D gene: .
V gene: TRBV3-1/TRBV3-2

CDR3 protein: CASSQRGRAQYF
D gene: .
V gene: TRBV3-1/TRBV3-2

CDR3 protein: CASSLVGREEKLFF
D gene: .
V gene: TRBV5-6

CDR3 protein: CASSFSSGNTEAFF
D gene: .
V gene: TRBV5-4

CDR3 protein: CASSPGQGLIPLHF
D gene: TRBD1
V gene: TRBV27

CDR3 protein: CASSSTGGVDNSPLHF
D gene: .
V gene: TRBV5-1

CDR3 protein: CASSKAPGQFF
D gene: .
V gene: TRBV5-8

CDR3 protein: CSASERVISYEQYF
D gene: .
V gene: TRBV20-1

CDR3 protein: CASSELGAGTDTQYF
D gene: .
V gene: TRBV6-4

CDR3 protein: CASSLRGYEQYF
D gene: .
V gene: TRBV7-8

CDR3 protein: CASSYYDSYEQFF
D gene: .
V gene: TRBV6-6

CDR3 protein: CASSSSGTRGLTDTQYF
D gene: TRBD2
V gene: TRBV11-2

CDR3 protein: CAWSVREDTQYF
D gene: .
V gene: TRBV30

CDR3 protein: CASSFFPPGQLNNEQFF
D gene: .
V gene: TRBV12-1

CDR3 protein: CASSQSLQGAMLGSYEQYF
D gene: TRBD1
V gene: TRBV23-1

CDR3 protein: CASSLPARTGANVLTF
D gene: .
V gene: TRBV4-2

CDR3 protein: CASSQISGTAYEQYF
D gene: .
V gene: TRBV3-1/TRBV3-2

CDR3 protein: CASKYSATDTGELFF
D gene: .
V gene: TRBV7-3

CDR3 protein: CASGQGNYEQYF
D gene: TRBD1
V gene: TRBV6-6

CDR3 protein: CASSPDRGYGYTF
D gene: TRBD1
V gene: TRBV12-3/TRBV12-4

CDR3 protein: CASSPLGGTYEQYF
D gene: TRBD2
V gene: TRBV5-1

CDR3 protein: CASSERSPLHF
D gene: .
V gene: TRBV2

CDR3 protein: CASTQGGRLNTEAFF
D gene: .
V gene: TRBV6-6

CDR3 protein: CSGQGQETQYF
D gene: .
V gene: TRBV20-1

CDR3 protein: CASSWGTGSNQPQHF
D gene: TRBD1
V gene: TRBV7-9

CDR3 protein: CASSLGFSRLAGEQFF
D gene: TRBD2
V gene: TRBV5-6

CDR3 protein: CASSLTGNTEAFF
D gene: .
V gene: TRBV7-2

CDR3 protein: CASSMRLAGWGELFF
D gene: TRBD2
V gene: TRBV19

CDR3 protein: CATRPTGRESNEQFF
D gene: TRBD2
V gene: TRBV10-3

CDR3 protein: CASTAVNTGELFF
D gene: .
V gene: TRBV2

CDR3 protein: CASSVRDTFYGYTF
D gene: .
V gene: TRBV9

CDR3 protein: CASSPRAGTTNTGELFF
D gene: .
V gene: TRBV5-1

CDR3 protein: CASARREFPGELFF
D gene: .
V gene: TRBV7-2

CDR3 protein: CASSVQGARTDTQYF
D gene: TRBD1
V gene: TRBV9

CDR3 protein: CATSESSGPHEQYF
D gene: TRBD2
V gene: TRBV24-1

CDR3 protein: CASSRAQGRDGYTF
D gene: .
V gene: TRBV3-1/TRBV3-2

CDR3 protein: CASSLETRTEQFF
D gene: .
V gene: TRBV7-2

CDR3 protein: CASRRTGQNTDTQYF
D gene: .
V gene: TRBV2

CDR3 protein: CASSPLLGGTEAFF
D gene: .
V gene: TRBV19

CDR3 protein: CASSIGQGYSYSNQPQHF
D gene: .
V gene: TRBV19

CDR3 protein: CASSLTGSNQPQHF
D gene: TRBD1
V gene: TRBV7-9

CDR3 protein: CASEPGIRGAYEQYF
D gene: .
V gene: TRBV7-6